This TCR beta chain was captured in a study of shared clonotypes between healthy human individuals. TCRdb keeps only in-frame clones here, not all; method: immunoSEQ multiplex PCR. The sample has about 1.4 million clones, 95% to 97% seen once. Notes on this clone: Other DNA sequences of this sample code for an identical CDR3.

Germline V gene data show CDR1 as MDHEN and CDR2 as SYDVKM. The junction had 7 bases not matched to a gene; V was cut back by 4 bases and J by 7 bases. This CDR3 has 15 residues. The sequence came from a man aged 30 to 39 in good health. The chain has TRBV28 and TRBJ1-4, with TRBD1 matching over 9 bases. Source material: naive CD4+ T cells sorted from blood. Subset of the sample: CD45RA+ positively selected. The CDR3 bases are TGTGCCAGCAGTTCACCGGGACAGGGATCTGAAAAACTGTTTTTT. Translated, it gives CASSSPGQGSEKLFF.